This is a list of T cell receptor beta chains from one sample in a study of blood T cell repertoires in COVID-19. This table comes from immunoSEQ multiplex PCR, and its TCRdb copy is limited to in-frame clones, with some not included. Counted here are under 200,000 clones, roughly 90% occurring once; the ten biggest clones make up about 0.8%. Sequencing was carried out using PBMCs or T cells enriched from blood (not recorded which). The receptors originated from a woman younger than 35 who had recovered from COVID-19. Each CDR3 is given without its conserved first and last residue.

V gene: TRBV28; J gene: TRBJ1-5; CDR3 protein: ASSLGIPGNQPQH
V gene: TRBV19; J gene: TRBJ1-6; CDR3 protein: ASSIDRGRNSPLH
V gene: TRBV27; J gene: TRBJ2-1; CDR3 protein: ASSRGTSGKVNEQF
V gene: TRBV28; J gene: TRBJ1-3; CDR3 protein: ASTGTGGNTIY
V gene: TRBV28; J gene: TRBJ1-6; CDR3 protein: ASSRDRATYNSPLH
V gene: TRBV10-3; J gene: TRBJ2-5; CDR3 protein: AIGGRQGETQY
V gene: TRBV7-9; J gene: TRBJ1-2; CDR3 protein: ASGDRSNYGYT
V gene: TRBV6-1; J gene: TRBJ2-7; CDR3 protein: ASREDRDTVYEQY
V gene: TRBV10-1; J gene: TRBJ1-2; CDR3 protein: ASSDALDYGYT
V gene: TRBV7-9; J gene: TRBJ2-7; CDR3 protein: ASSTGQGRYEQY
V gene: TRBV29-1; J gene: TRBJ1-2; CDR3 protein: SDDRQGDYGYT
V gene: TRBV14; J gene: TRBJ1-2; CDR3 protein: ASSQADRVAGYT
V gene: TRBV7-2; J gene: TRBJ2-7; CDR3 protein: ASSSRFYEQY